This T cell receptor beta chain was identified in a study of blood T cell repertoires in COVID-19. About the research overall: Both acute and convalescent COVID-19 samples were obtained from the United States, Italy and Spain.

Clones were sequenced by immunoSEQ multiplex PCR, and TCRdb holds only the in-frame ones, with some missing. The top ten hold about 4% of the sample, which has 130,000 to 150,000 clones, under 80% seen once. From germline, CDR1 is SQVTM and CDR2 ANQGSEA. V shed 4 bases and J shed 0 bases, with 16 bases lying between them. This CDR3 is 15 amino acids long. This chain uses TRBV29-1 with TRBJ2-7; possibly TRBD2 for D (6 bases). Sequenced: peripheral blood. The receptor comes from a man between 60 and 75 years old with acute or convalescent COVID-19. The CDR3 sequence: CSVVAGGTFSYEQYF. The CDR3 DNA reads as TGCAGCGTTGTAGCTGGTGGGACTTTCTCCTACGAGCAGTACTTC.